The 16 T cell receptor beta chains given below trace back to one sample, sequenced in a study of Tregs in tolerant kidney transplant recipients. Libraries were prepared by immunoSEQ multiplex PCR; TCRdb keeps only in-frame clonotypes and omits some of them. The sample consists of 98,000 or so clones, around 87% of them appearing once. The sequencing used CD4+ T cells from blood, collected before the transplant. The receptor source for this set is a human donor who received a combined kidney and bone marrow transplant.

In nucleotides, the CDR3 is TGCAGCGTTGATGACAGGGGACTAACAGATACGCAGTATTTT. It is translated as CSVDDRGLTDTQYF. This chain uses TRBV29-1 with TRBJ2-3; perhaps TRBD1 as D (8 bases). The CDR3 runs 14 residues. The germline V gene encodes CDR1 SQVTM and CDR2 ANQGSEA. V was shortened by 3 bases and J by 3 bases, with 13 bases between the two germline ends.

The V gene is TRBV19, the J gene TRBJ2-3; D is perhaps TRBD1 (6 bases). Per the germline V gene, CDR1 is LNHDA and CDR2 is SQIVND (reference sequence). CDR3 length: 14 residues. The ends were cut back, 8 bases at V and 4 bases at J, with 16 bases in the middle. The CDR3 region is CASAPDSISDTQYF. CDR3 DNA sequence: TGTGCCAGTGCCCCGGACAGCATATCAGATACGCAGTATTTT.

This clone was recorded only once. The J gene is TRBJ1-1, the V gene TRBV5-1, with 8 bases fitting TRBD1. Germline V gene sequence: CDR1 SGHRS, CDR2 YFSETQ. The CDR3 runs to 15 residues. V gave up 4 bases and J gave up 5 bases; unmatched junction bases: 10. In nucleotides, the CDR3 is TGCGCCAGCAGCCCAACCGGACAGGGCGGGACTGAAGCTTTCTTT. This gives the protein CASSPTGQGGTEAFF.

The chain couples TRBV20-1 to TRBJ2-5, with D uncertain. The CDR3 has 11 amino acids. V was cut by 3 bases and J by 4 bases, with 6 bases left in between. Per germline, CDR1 DFQATT and CDR2 SNEGSKA (reference sequence). CDR3 nucleotides: TGCAGTGCTAGGTTCCGAGAGACCCAGTACTTC. The encoded protein is CSARFRETQYF.

The rearrangement joins TRBV10-3 to TRBJ1-2; no reliable D call. V was shortened by 11 bases and J by 8 bases, with 12 bases between the two germline ends. Germline V gene data show CDR1 as ENHRY and CDR2 as SYGVKD. The CDR3 contains 10 residues. CDR3 sequence: CAAGRGGYTF. The CDR3 DNA is TGTGCCGCCGGGCGGGGAGGCTACACCTTC.

The CDR3 region is CASSQEYTAAYEQYF. The CDR3 bases are TGCGCCAGCAGCCAAGAGTACACAGCCGCCTACGAGCAGTACTTC. The rearrangement joins TRBV4-3 to TRBJ2-7; unclear D gene. V lost 0 bases to trimming and J lost 2 bases, with 11 bases between them. The CDR3 extends over 15 amino acids. CDR1 LGHNA and CDR2 YSLEER come from the germline V gene.

V and J are TRBV6-5 and TRBJ1-5; TRBD1 matches 12 bases. Trimming took 6 bases from V and 7 from J; bases not matched to a gene: 4. CDR1 MNHEY and CDR2 SVGAGI come from the germline V gene. The CDR3 sequence is 14 residues long. The CDR3 sequence is CASRGQGAGQPQHF. As DNA, the CDR3 is TGTGCCAGCAGGGGACAGGGGGCAGGGCAGCCCCAGCATTTT.

The gene calls are TRBV30 and TRBJ1-5; 7 bases agree with TRBD1. J was trimmed by 0 bases and V by 1 base; bases with no gene match: 9. In germline, CDR1 is GTSNPN, CDR2 SVGIG (reference sequence). The CDR3 spans 17 residues. CDR3 nucleotides: TGTGCCTGGAGTGACACAGGGGTTCGTAATAGCAATCAGCCCCAGCATTTT. Its translation is CAWSDTGVRNSNQPQHF.

This clone was seen just once. Other DNA variants within this sample encode the same CDR3. V gene TRBV18 combines with J gene TRBJ1-2; D is unresolved. This CDR3 has 14 amino acids. Germline CDR1 reads KGHSH; CDR2 reads LQKENI. Trimming removed 0 bases from V and 8 bases from J, with 13 bases in between. CDR3 DNA sequence: TGTGCCAGCTCACCACCCGGGAGGGCAGGAGGCTACACCTTC. Its protein product is CASSPPGRAGGYTF. Together with reference TRBV18 and TRBJ1-2, the CDR3 gives the full variable domain: NAGVMQNPRHLVRRRGQEARLRCSPMKGHSHVYWYRQLPEEGLKFMVYLQKENIIDESGMPKERFSAEFPKEGPSILRIQQVVRGDSAAYFCASSPPGRAGGYTFGSGTRLTVV.

The chain employs TRBV7-2 and TRBJ2-5; TRBD2 agrees at 11 bases. Per the germline V gene, CDR1 is SGHTA and CDR2 is FQGNSA. V lost 5 bases, J lost 3 bases, and 5 bases stayed unmatched. This CDR3 has 15 amino acids. The CDR3 loop is CASSTSGRAEETQYF. The CDR3 DNA reads TGTGCCAGCAGCACTAGCGGGAGAGCTGAAGAGACCCAGTACTTC.

The J gene is TRBJ1-2, the V gene TRBV11-3; possibly TRBD1 for D (5 bases). The CDR3 covers 17 residues. The germline V gene encodes CDR1 SGHNT and CDR2 YENEEA. The V end was cut by 4 bases, the J end by 0 bases, with 18 bases between. This chain's CDR3 is CASSSHSHRLPNYGYTF. The CDR3 region has the DNA TGTGCCAGCAGCTCCCATTCCCACAGGCTGCCTAACTATGGCTACACCTTC.

The rearrangement joins TRBV2 to TRBJ2-3, with a tentative D call TRBD2 (6 bases). V lost 4 bases, J lost 1 base, and 6 bases lay in between. This CDR3 is built from 13 residues. Germline CDR1 and CDR2: SNHLY and FYNNEI. CDR3 region: CASSGGGTDTQYF. The CDR3 bases are TGTGCCAGCAGTGGGGGGGGCACAGATACGCAGTATTTT.

This chain joins TRBV5-1 and TRBJ2-5, with D perhaps TRBD1 (7 bases). V lost 4 bases, J lost 5 bases, and 15 bases lay in between. In germline, CDR1 is SGHRS, CDR2 YFSETQ. CDR3 length: 14 amino acids. CDR3 sequence reads: CASSRTGEVETQYF. CDR3 DNA: TGCGCCAGCAGCCGCACAGGGGAGGTGGAGACCCAGTACTTC.

This chain links TRBV5-1 with TRBJ1-5; D gene uncertain. The germline V gene encodes CDR1 SGHRS and CDR2 YFSETQ. This CDR3 comprises 14 residues. V gave up 5 bases and J gave up 5 bases, with 14 bases separating them. CDR3 residues: CASSSSGGDQPQHF. CDR3 bases: TGCGCCAGCAGTTCTTCCGGAGGCGATCAGCCCCAGCATTTT.

This chain links TRBV10-2 with TRBJ1-6; 7 bases agree with TRBD1. The trim removed 5 bases at V and 5 bases at J, leaving 9 bases unmatched. The CDR3 is 16 amino acids. Germline values: CDR1 WSHSY, CDR2 SAAADI. The CDR3 coding sequence is TGCGCCAGCAGTCTAGGGGGCGCAAGGGATAATTCACCCCTCCACTTT. Its translation: CASSLGGARDNSPLHF.

This sequence joins TRBV10-3 and TRBJ1-5; possible D gene TRBD1, 5 bases. The germline V and J ends were trimmed by 9 bases and 5 bases, with 14 bases remaining between them. The CDR3 is 13 residues long. The germline CDR1 and CDR2 sequences are ENHRY and SYGVKD. The CDR3 loop is CAIAPRVDQPQHF. DNA for the CDR3: TGTGCCATTGCGCCCAGGGTAGATCAGCCCCAGCATTTT.